The 18 T cell receptor beta chains reported below all come from one sample, sequenced in a study of cytomegalovirus exposure and HLA in healthy donors. The PCR was carried out with 60 Vbeta primers and 13 Jbeta primers. TCRdb's table, derived via immunoSEQ multiplex PCR, lists solely in-frame clones and lacks some. This sample yields about 130,000 clones, of which 75% to 85% are seen a single time; around 1.5% belongs to the top ten. Material for sequencing was PBMCs. These receptors all stem from a middle-aged woman in good health and CMV-seronegative.

This clone appeared a single time. This chain connects TRBV7-2 to TRBJ2-1; the D is unclear. CDR3 size: 13 residues. CDR1 SGHTA and CDR2 FQGNSA come from the germline V gene. V was pared by 1 base and J by 7 bases, with 8 bases between. The CDR3 nucleotides are TGTGCCAGCAGCTTAGAGGCTAGAAATGAGCAGTTCTTC. It encodes CASSLEARNEQFF.

This chain joins TRBV27 and TRBJ1-4; 7 nucleotides agree with TRBD1. CDR1 is MNHEY, CDR2 SMNVEV, per germline (reference sequence). With 6 bases clipped from V and 2 bases from J, the junction kept 6 bases outside the gene matches. This CDR3 has 15 amino acids. The CDR3 loop is CASRAPGQTNEKLFF. As DNA, the CDR3 is TGTGCCAGCAGAGCCCCGGGACAGACTAATGAAAAACTGTTTTTT.

This chain connects TRBV6-5 to TRBJ2-5; D is possibly TRBD2 (7 bases). Germline V gene data show CDR1 as MNHEY and CDR2 as SVGAGI. The CDR3 is made up of 15 amino acids. Trimming left V 0 bases short and J 5 bases short, with 13 bases between. The CDR3 protein is CASSYSRGGGETQYF. CDR3 DNA sequence: TGTGCCAGCAGTTACTCGCGCGGGGGCGGTGAGACCCAGTACTTC.

This clone was seen a single time. V is TRBV19 and J is TRBJ2-5, with 8 nucleotides matching TRBD2. V dropped 6 bases and J dropped 2; count of bases not matched to a gene: 5. Germline loops: CDR1 LNHDA, CDR2 SQIVND (reference sequence). CDR3 length equals 14 residues. CDR3 DNA: TGTGCCAGTAGCCCGACTAGCGCTCAAGAGACCCAGTACTTC. Encoded protein: CASSPTSAQETQYF.

The chain uses TRBV18 and TRBJ2-7; D perhaps matches TRBD2 (6 bases). Trimming stripped 5 bases from V and 2 bases from J, with 13 bases between. CDR1 is KGHSH, CDR2 LQKENI, per germline. This CDR3 is 14 amino acids long. Here the CDR3 reads CASSARRATYEQYF. The CDR3 nucleotides are TGTGCCAGCTCAGCAAGGAGGGCTACCTACGAGCAGTACTTC.

The chain uses TRBV5-4 and TRBJ1-5; D uncertain. Germline V lookup: CDR1 SGHNT, CDR2 YYREEE (reference sequence). The CDR3 consists of 15 residues. Trimming removed 0 bases from V and 6 bases from J, with 13 bases in between. The DNA for the CDR3 is TGTGCCAGCAGCTTGGACGCGGGGAGAGGTCAGCCCCAGCATTTT. It codes for CASSLDAGRGQPQHF. The complete variable domain, with remaining parts taken from reference TRBV5-4 and TRBJ1-5, reads ETGVTQSPTHLIKTRGQQVTLRCSSQSGHNTVSWYQQALGQGPQFIFQYYREEENGRGNFPPRFSGLQFPNYSSELNVNALELDDSALYLCASSLDAGRGQPQHFGDGTRLSIL.

This chain joins TRBV5-4 and TRBJ2-6, with 8 bases fitting TRBD1. CDR1 and CDR2 (germline): SGHNT, YYREEE (reference sequence). This CDR3 is built from 16 residues. The V and J ends lost 3 bases and 2 bases, in that order; junction bases with no gene match: 4. CDR3 amino acids: CASSSKQGAGANVLTF. DNA of the CDR3: TGTGCCAGCAGCTCCAAACAGGGGGCTGGGGCCAACGTCCTGACTTTC. Full variable domain (missing parts from reference TRBV5-4 and TRBJ2-6): ETGVTQSPTHLIKTRGQQVTLRCSSQSGHNTVSWYQQALGQGPQFIFQYYREEENGRGNFPPRFSGLQFPNYSSELNVNALELDDSALYLCASSSKQGAGANVLTFGAGSRLTVL.

This clone was detected only once. J is TRBJ2-2 and V is TRBV9, with 7 bases that match TRBD2. CDR3 length: 15 residues. Germline-derived CDR1 and CDR2 are SGDLS and YYNGEE. With 0 bases clipped from V and 5 bases from J, the junction kept 4 bases outside the gene matches. The CDR3 DNA is TGTGCCAGCAGCGTAGAGGGACTACCAACCGGGGAGCTGTTTTTT. This sequence encodes CASSVEGLPTGELFF.

This rearrangement joins TRBV6-5 to TRBJ2-6; 8 bases map to TRBD1. V gave up 6 bases and J gave up 2 bases; unmatched junction bases: 3. Germline CDR1 and CDR2: MNHEY and SVGAGI. The CDR3 is made up of 15 amino acids. CDR3 in amino acids: CASSRRGPGANVLTF. CDR3 sequence (DNA): TGTGCCAGCAGCCGCAGGGGGCCTGGGGCCAACGTCCTGACTTTC.

The chain links TRBV30 to TRBJ1-4, with TRBD1 matching over 8 bases. This CDR3 comprises 18 residues. Trimming at V came to 4 bases and at J to 0 bases, leaving 13 bases not matched to a gene. Germline CDR1 and CDR2: GTSNPN and SVGIG (reference sequence). The chain's CDR3 is CAWMTPDRALTTNEKLFF. Written as DNA, the CDR3 is TGTGCCTGGATGACCCCGGACAGGGCTTTAACAACTAATGAAAAACTGTTTTTT.

In DNA, the CDR3 is TGTGCCAGCGGGGGGGATGAGCAGTTCTTC. Its translation: CASGGDEQFF. This sequence joins TRBV2 and TRBJ2-1; 7 nucleotides agree with TRBD2. This CDR3 has 10 amino acids. Unmatched junction bases numbered 0, after V lost 8 bases and J lost 8 bases. Germline CDR1 and CDR2: SNHLY and FYNNEI.

J is TRBJ1-4 and V is TRBV4-3, with 7 positions matching TRBD1. The V segment lost 4 bases and the J segment 8 bases; nucleotides outside the gene matches: 7. The CDR3 is 14 residues long. Germline CDR1 reads LGHNA; CDR2 reads YSLEER. CDR3 region: CASSPSTGLEKLFF. The CDR3 DNA is TGCGCCAGCAGCCCCTCGACAGGGCTGGAAAAACTGTTTTTT.

This chain connects TRBV2 to TRBJ1-5; no clear D. Trimming shortened V by 6 bases and J by 10 bases, and 19 bases separated the two germline ends. The CDR3 runs to 14 residues. Germline assignment: CDR1 SNHLY and CDR2 FYNNEI. The CDR3 sequence: CASRPGLSVVPQHF. CDR3 DNA: TGTGCCAGCAGACCCGGACTGTCTGTGGTCCCCCAGCATTTT.

V gene TRBV6-4 combines with J gene TRBJ1-2; tentatively, D is TRBD1 (6 bases). V lost 5 bases, J lost 10 bases, and 17 bases lay in between. The CDR3 consists of 13 residues. Germline CDR1 reads MRHNA; CDR2 reads SNTAGT. The CDR3 protein is CASSKNGQTAYTF. The DNA for the CDR3 is TGTGCCAGCAGTAAAAATGGACAGACCGCCTACACCTTC.

The chain carries TRBV5-1 and TRBJ2-7; D remains unclear. Trimming left V 4 bases short and J 1 base short, with 12 bases between. This CDR3 comprises 14 residues. Germline assignment: CDR1 SGHRS and CDR2 YFSETQ. The CDR3 bases are TGCGCCAGCAGCGTGATGCCAGGATCCTACGAGCAGTACTTC. Protein sequence: CASSVMPGSYEQYF.

V gene TRBV15 combines with J gene TRBJ2-6; D is perhaps TRBD1 (5 bases). The length of the CDR3 is 16 residues. Trimming removed 0 bases from V and 1 base from J, with 7 bases in between. From germline, CDR1 is LNHNV and CDR2 YYDKDF (reference sequence). The CDR3: CATSRDRASGANVLTF. CDR3 bases: TGTGCCACCAGCAGAGACAGGGCGTCTGGGGCCAACGTCCTGACTTTC.

J is TRBJ1-1 and V is TRBV7-2; unclear D gene. Trimming removed 5 bases from V and 0 bases from J, with 4 bases in between. This CDR3 spans 12 amino acids. Germline CDR1 and CDR2: SGHTA and FQGNSA. Here the CDR3 reads CASSPMNTEAFF. The CDR3 DNA reads TGTGCCAGCAGCCCTATGAACACTGAAGCTTTCTTT.

The chain links TRBV6-6 to TRBJ2-7; 10 bases align to TRBD1. CDR3 length: 14 residues. After removal of 5 bases from V and 9 bases from J, the junction contained 10 bases not matched to a gene. Germline-derived CDR1 and CDR2 are MNHNY and SVGAGI (reference sequence). The DNA for the CDR3 is TGTGCCAGCAGTACCGGGACAGGGGATCTCGGGCAGTACTTC. It encodes CASSTGTGDLGQYF.